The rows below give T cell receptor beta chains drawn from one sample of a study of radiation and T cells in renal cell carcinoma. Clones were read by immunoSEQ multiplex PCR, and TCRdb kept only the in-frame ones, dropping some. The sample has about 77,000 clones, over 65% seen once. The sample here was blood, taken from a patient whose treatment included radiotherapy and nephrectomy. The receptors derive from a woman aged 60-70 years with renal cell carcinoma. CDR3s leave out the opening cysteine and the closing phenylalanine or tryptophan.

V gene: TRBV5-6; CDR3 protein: ASSSAASIYGYT
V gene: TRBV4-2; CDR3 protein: ASSQPGTSGGPVDTQY
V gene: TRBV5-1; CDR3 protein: ASSQDGDEAF
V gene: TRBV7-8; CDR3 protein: ASSLDWTGRGEKLF
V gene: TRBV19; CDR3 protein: ASSTQGGPYEQY
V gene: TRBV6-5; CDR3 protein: ASRDYRDSPLH
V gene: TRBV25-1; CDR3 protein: ASKGPWGTDTQY
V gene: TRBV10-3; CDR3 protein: AISDPSRGGVAKNIQY
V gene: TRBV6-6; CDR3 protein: ASSYRGDTGELF
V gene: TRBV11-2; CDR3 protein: ASSFGTGNYEQY
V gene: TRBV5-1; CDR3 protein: ASSSSNTEAF
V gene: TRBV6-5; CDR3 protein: ASSYDTSGEGYT
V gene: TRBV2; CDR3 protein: ASSVSGADGYT
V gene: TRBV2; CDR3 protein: ASRAESGNTEAF